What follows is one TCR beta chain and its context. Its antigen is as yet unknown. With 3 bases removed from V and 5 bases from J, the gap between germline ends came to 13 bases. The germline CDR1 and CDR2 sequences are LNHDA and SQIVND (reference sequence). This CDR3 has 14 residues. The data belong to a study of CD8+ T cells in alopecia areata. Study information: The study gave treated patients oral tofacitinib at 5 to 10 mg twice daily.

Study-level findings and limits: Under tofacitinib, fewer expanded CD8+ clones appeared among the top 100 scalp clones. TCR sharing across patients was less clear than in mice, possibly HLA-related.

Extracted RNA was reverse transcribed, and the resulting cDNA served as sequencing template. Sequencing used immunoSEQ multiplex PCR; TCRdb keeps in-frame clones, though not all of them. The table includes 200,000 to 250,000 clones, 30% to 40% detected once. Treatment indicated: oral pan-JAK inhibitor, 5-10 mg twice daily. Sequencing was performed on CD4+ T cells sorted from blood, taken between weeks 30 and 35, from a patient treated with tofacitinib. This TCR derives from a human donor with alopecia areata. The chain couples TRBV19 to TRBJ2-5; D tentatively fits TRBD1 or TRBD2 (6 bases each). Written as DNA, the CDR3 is TGTGCCAGTAGTATTCGACGGGGGCTCGAGACCCAGTACTTC. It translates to CASSIRRGLETQYF.